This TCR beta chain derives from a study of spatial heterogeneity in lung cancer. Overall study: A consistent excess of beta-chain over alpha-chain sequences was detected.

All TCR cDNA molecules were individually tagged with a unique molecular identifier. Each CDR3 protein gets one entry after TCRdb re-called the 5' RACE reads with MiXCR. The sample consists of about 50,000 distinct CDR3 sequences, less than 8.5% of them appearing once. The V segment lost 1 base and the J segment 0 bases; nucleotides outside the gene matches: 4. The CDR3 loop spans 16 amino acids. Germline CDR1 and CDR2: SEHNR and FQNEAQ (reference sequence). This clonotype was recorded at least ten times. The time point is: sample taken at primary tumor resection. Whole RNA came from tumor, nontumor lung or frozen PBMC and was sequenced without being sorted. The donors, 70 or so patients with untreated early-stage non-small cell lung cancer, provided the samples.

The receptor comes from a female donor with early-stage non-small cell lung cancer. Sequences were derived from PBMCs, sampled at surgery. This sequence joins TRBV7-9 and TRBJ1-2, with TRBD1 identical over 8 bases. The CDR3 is CASSLDGTGANYGYTF. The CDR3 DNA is TGTGCCAGCAGCTTAGACGGGACAGGAGCTAACTATGGCTACACCTTC. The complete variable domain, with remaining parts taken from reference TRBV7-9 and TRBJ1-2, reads DTGVSQNPRHKITKRGQNVTFRCDPISEHNRLYWYRQTLGQGPEFLTYFQNEAQLEKSRLLSDRFSAERPKGSFSTLEIQRTEQGDSAMYLCASSLDGTGANYGYTFGSGTRLTVV.